The T cell receptor beta chain described here comes from a study of blood T cell repertoires in COVID-19. Study as a whole: The origin of the acute and convalescent COVID-19 samples was the United States, Italy and Spain. In each case, the material was cDNA or gDNA derived from T cells, B-cell-depleted T cells, or PBMCs.

Methods used by the authors: Researchers report that nucleated cell counts were estimated from reference gene primer amplification. Repertoires were generated with immunoSEQ multiplex PCR, while TCRdb's copy carries only in-frame clones and drops some. V, J and clone size are those of that table, while D and trimming were read from the DNA. The table lists 100,000 or so clones, approximately 92% of them singletons. The length of the CDR3 is 14 residues. CDR1 SQVTM and CDR2 ANQGSEA come from the germline V gene. With 4 bases clipped from V and 0 bases from J, the junction kept 1 base outside the gene matches.

This TCR came from a man aged 65 to 85 with acute or convalescent COVID-19. The chain recombines TRBV29-1 with TRBJ2-3; 10 nucleotides align to TRBD2. The sequenced sample was peripheral blood. The CDR3 coding sequence is TGCAGCGTTGGAGCGGGGGGGAGCACAGATACGCAGTATTTT. Residues: CSVGAGGSTDTQYF.